Listed here are 23 T cell receptor beta chains from one sample, sequenced in a study of blood T cells in healthy people across ages. Primers used in a second PCR of roughly 6 to 12 cycles were a sample-barcoded 5' primer and a J-beta primer mix. TCRdb called the 5' RACE reads again in MiXCR, with one record for every CDR3 protein. The sample includes over a million distinct CDR3 sequences, about 23% seen only once; the top ten take less than 0.85%. These data were likewise used in another study, on T cells of mothers and their children.

Specimen: blood. The receptor source for this set is a girl aged 2-10 years in good health.

A few counts support this clonotype. The chain carries TRBV6-6 and TRBJ1-4; D is ambiguous. Germline V gene lookup returns CDR1 MNHNY and CDR2 SVGAGI (reference sequence). This CDR3 is 13 amino acids long. Between the trimmed V and J ends, which lost 8 bases and 0 bases, there was a span of 7 bases. The CDR3 DNA sequence: TGTGCCAGCTGGTCACCAACTAATGAAAAACTGTTTTTT. Its translation: CASWSPTNEKLFF.

This clonotype came up once. The chain joins TRBV20-1 to TRBJ2-1, with TRBD1 identical over 7 bases. The J call may be faulty, since TRBJ2-7 better matches the DNA end. In germline, CDR1 is DFQATT, CDR2 SNEGSKA (reference sequence). This CDR3 is built from 14 residues. In DNA form, the CDR3 reads TGCAGTGCTAGAGATTACAGGGGCCCTTACGAGCAGTACTTC. Protein: CSARDYRGPYEQYF.

This clonotype appeared a single time. The germline gene is not matched at one end of the junction; a read error may be the cause. The rearrangement uses TRBV29-1 and TRBJ1-1; D remains ambiguous. The CDR3 runs to 12 residues. CDR1 and CDR2 (germline): SQVTM, ANQGSEA. CDR3 nucleotides: TGCAGCGCTGAAGGGATCAAGGGCGGAGCTTTCTTT. Translation: CSAEGIKGGAFF.

A note on this clonotype: It is likely a read error, because the conserved phenylalanine at the end of the CDR3 is missing. For the CDR3, the DNA is TGTGCCAGCAGTAGAGCAGATGCGCAGTATTCC. Protein product: CASSRADAQYS. The chain links TRBV12-3 or TRBV12-4 to TRBJ2-3, with no clear D. CDR3 length: 11 residues.

This rearrangement joins TRBV7-2 to TRBJ1-1; D is ambiguous. Germline V gene data show CDR1 as SGHTA and CDR2 as FQGNSA. This CDR3 has 13 residues. Trimming took 6 bases from V and 2 from J, leaving 10 bases between them. CDR3 nucleotides: TGTGCCAGCAGGGTGTTCAGAAACACTGAAGCTTTCTTT. As protein: CASRVFRNTEAFF. The full variable domain, its missing parts supplied by reference TRBV7-2 and TRBJ1-1, is GAGVSQSPSNKVTEKGKDVELRCDPISGHTALYWYRQSLGQGLEFLIYFQGNSAPDKSGLPSDRFSAERTGGSVSTLTIQRTQQEDSAVYLCASRVFRNTEAFFGQGTRLTVV.

This clonotype has a handful of counts. The chain carries TRBV20-1 and TRBJ1-2; D is possibly TRBD1 (6 bases). This CDR3 spans 12 amino acids. V lost 7 bases and J 2 bases, leaving 11 bases between the germline ends. CDR1 is DFQATT and CDR2 is SNEGSKA in the germline V gene (reference sequence). DNA of the CDR3: TGCAGTGGGAGGGGGGGAAACTATGGCTACACCTTC. Translation gives CSGRGGNYGYTF.

This clonotype was counted between two and nine times. This CDR3 is CASSFRRGANYGYTF. Written as DNA, the CDR3 is TGTGCCAGCAGTTTCCGGCGGGGAGCTAACTATGGCTACACCTTC. V usage is TRBV27 and J usage is TRBJ1-2, with unresolved D. Germline lookup yields CDR1 MNHEY and CDR2 SMNVEV (reference sequence). V lost 3 bases and J 0 bases, leaving 11 bases between the germline ends. This CDR3 is 15 amino acids long.

The chain is built from TRBV12-3 or TRBV12-4 and TRBJ1-6; D uncertain. Trimming stripped 6 bases from V and 3 bases from J, with 9 bases between. The length of the CDR3 is 14 residues. As DNA, the CDR3 is TGTGCCAGCAGAACCGGGAACTATAATTCACCCCTCCACTTT. Its translation: CASRTGNYNSPLHF.

This clonotype has ten or more counts. The chain employs TRBV7-6 and TRBJ2-7; no clear D gene. CDR1 is SGHVS, CDR2 FNYEAQ, per germline. Trimming removed 0 bases at V and 5 bases at J, with 11 bases between. The CDR3 runs to 14 residues. CDR3 residues: CASSLAVGFDEQYF. The CDR3 bases are TGTGCCAGCAGCTTAGCTGTAGGGTTCGACGAGCAGTACTTC.

V and J are TRBV6-2 or TRBV6-3 and TRBJ2-7, with 7 bases aligning to TRBD1. This CDR3 has 15 residues. With 6 bases clipped from V and 0 bases from J, the junction kept 8 bases outside the gene matches. The germline gives CDR1 MNHEY, CDR2 SVGEGT. The CDR3 spells CASSKDRPSSYEQYF. The CDR3 DNA is TGTGCCAGCAGCAAGGACAGGCCGAGCTCCTACGAGCAGTACTTC.

The chain joins TRBV7-9 to TRBJ1-1, with D hard to call. CDR1 is SEHNR, CDR2 FQNEAQ, per germline (reference sequence). CDR3 length: 13 residues. V shed 2 bases and J shed 5 bases, with 9 bases lying between them. In DNA, the CDR3 is TGTGCCAGCAGCTTAAAGGGAATAACTGAAGCTTTCTTT. Its translation: CASSLKGITEAFF.

This clonotype was counted only a few times. V is TRBV9 and J is TRBJ2-2; possible D gene TRBD1, 6 bases. The germline gives CDR1 SGDLS, CDR2 YYNGEE. The CDR3 is 15 residues long. The V end was cut by 1 base, the J end by 5 bases, with 12 bases between. Here the CDR3 reads CASSVQQGFTGELFF. As DNA, the CDR3 is TGTGCCAGCAGCGTACAACAGGGTTTTACCGGGGAGCTGTTTTTT.

This clonotype was detected ten times or more. The V call is TRBV7-9, the J call TRBJ1-1, with D tentatively TRBD1 (5 bases). Germline V gene sequence: CDR1 SEHNR, CDR2 FQNEAQ (reference sequence). The CDR3 has 14 residues. The ends were cut back, 0 bases at V and 4 bases at J, with 9 bases in the middle. The CDR3 protein is CASSLAGAGTEAFF. DNA of the CDR3: TGTGCCAGCAGCTTAGCAGGGGCAGGCACTGAAGCTTTCTTT.

This clonotype has just a few counts. This chain connects TRBV7-9 to TRBJ1-3; D remains unclear. V dropped 5 bases and J dropped 0 bases, with 11 bases sitting between them. The CDR3 is made up of 15 amino acids. Germline V gene data show CDR1 as SEHNR and CDR2 as FQNEAQ (reference sequence). The CDR3 sequence is CASSPPGPSGNTIYF. DNA for the CDR3: TGTGCCAGCAGCCCCCCGGGCCCCTCTGGAAACACCATATATTTT.

The table lists this clonotype with a few counts. The chain is built from TRBV7-8 and TRBJ1-2; D is unclear. V lost 5 bases and J 0 bases, leaving 16 bases between the germline ends. The CDR3 loop spans 16 amino acids. CDR1 is SGHVS and CDR2 is FQNEAQ in the germline V gene. The CDR3 sequence: CASSPVVKGTNYGYTF. For the CDR3, the DNA is TGTGCCAGCAGCCCAGTCGTGAAGGGTACTAACTATGGCTACACCTTC.

This clonotype was found a few times. The V call is TRBV24-1, the J call TRBJ2-1, with D perhaps matching TRBD2 (6 bases). The germline V and J ends were trimmed by 7 bases and 7 bases, with 7 bases remaining between them. The CDR3 spans 11 residues. Germline values: CDR1 KGHDR, CDR2 SFDVKD. Here the CDR3 reads CATSRENEQFF. The CDR3 coding sequence is TGTGCCACCAGCCGGGAGAATGAGCAGTTCTTC.

The V and J genes are TRBV20-1 and TRBJ2-1, with D unclear. This CDR3 is built from 12 residues. V shed 5 bases and J shed 8 bases, with 13 bases lying between them. Germline lookup yields CDR1 DFQATT and CDR2 SNEGSKA (reference sequence). The CDR3 coding sequence is TGCAGTGCTTGCAATCCTGGGGATGAGCAGTTCTTC. It yields the protein CSACNPGDEQFF.

The rearrangement links TRBV29-1 to TRBJ1-3; tentatively, D is TRBD1 (5 bases). This CDR3 is built from 11 residues. V was cut by 8 bases and J by 8 bases, with 13 bases left in between. Germline V lookup: CDR1 SQVTM, CDR2 ANQGSEA. CDR3: CSFLQGDTIYF. Here the CDR3 DNA reads TGCAGCTTTCTACAAGGGGACACCATATATTTT.

The chain combines TRBV13 with TRBJ1-2; D uncertain. Germline CDR1 and CDR2: PRHDT and FYEKMQ (reference sequence). The CDR3 totals 16 residues. Trimming stripped 0 bases from V and 8 bases from J, with 19 bases between. The CDR3: CASSLGRFSDLEGYTF. The DNA for the CDR3 is TGTGCCAGCAGCTTAGGCCGGTTCTCCGACTTAGAGGGCTACACCTTC.

This clonotype showed up just a few times. This chain joins TRBV11-2 and TRBJ2-7, with D possibly matching TRBD2 (5 bases). CDR1 is SGHAT, CDR2 FQNNGV, per germline. The CDR3 has 13 residues. Trimming removed 4 bases at V and 4 bases at J, with 11 bases between. CDR3 protein: CASSSADGYEQYF. Written as DNA, the CDR3 is TGTGCCAGCAGCTCAGCGGACGGATACGAGCAGTACTTC.

This sequence joins TRBV28 and TRBJ2-7, with 9 bases fitting TRBD2. The CDR3 loop spans 15 amino acids. The J segment lost 5 bases and the V segment lost 6 bases, leaving 11 bases of the junction unmatched. The V gene's germline CDR1 is MDHEN and CDR2 SYDVKM. CDR3 loop: CASRSAGGPYNEQYF. DNA of the CDR3: TGTGCCAGCAGATCAGCGGGAGGACCCTACAACGAGCAGTACTTC.

This clonotype was seen more than once but under ten times. The chain has TRBV11-2 and TRBJ1-1; D uncertain. Trimming left V 6 bases short and J 8 bases short, with 13 bases between. Germline V gene data show CDR1 as SGHAT and CDR2 as FQNNGV. This CDR3 contains 12 residues. CDR3 sequence (DNA): TGTGCCAGCAGTCAAAAATCTTCCGAAGCTTTCTTT. Protein sequence: CASSQKSSEAFF.

The V call is TRBV28, the J call TRBJ2-5; 9 bases are a match to TRBD2. The end of the DNA is better explained by TRBJ2-1, so the J call may be wrong. The CDR3 consists of 13 residues. The germline V gene has CDR1 MDHEN and CDR2 SYDVKM. In nucleotides, the CDR3 is TGTGCCAGCACCCTAGCGGGACAAAATGAGCAGTTCTTC. Amino acid sequence: CASTLAGQNEQFF.